This TCR beta chain stems from a study of cytotoxic CD8 clonotypes in ibrutinib-treated CLL. General study findings and limits: The study found public clonotypes uncommon, contracting or stable on treatment. The study found baseline clonality above age-matched healthy donors, tracking circulating CD8+ T-cell counts. Elevated clonality accompanied ibrutinib response, with a return toward baseline values at progression.

The V and J ends lost 4 bases and 0 bases respectively, with 16 bases between them. The CDR3 length is 16 residues. Germline lookup yields CDR1 SGHNT and CDR2 YYREEE (reference sequence). About this clone itself: Its antigen is undetermined.

Sequenced by immunoSEQ multiplex PCR; TCRdb stores in-frame clones only, minus some. The top ten clones hold roughly 6.8% of a sample with approximately 340,000 clones, 67% of them seen once. The rearrangement links TRBV5-4 to TRBJ1-1, with D perhaps TRBD1 (6 bases). The clonotype originates from a human donor with chronic lymphocytic leukemia. The source was PBMCs, collected after 36 months of ibrutinib treatment. The CDR3 is CASSPHPAGVNTEAFF. CDR3 nucleotides: TGTGCCAGCAGCCCCCACCCCGCAGGGGTGAACACTGAAGCTTTCTTT.